Presented here are 12 T cell receptor beta chains from one specimen sequenced in a study of HIV-infected patients and healthy controls. TCRdb re-analysed the 5' RACE reads in MiXCR, keeping a single row per CDR3 protein. The sample records 60,000 to 75,000 distinct CDR3 sequences, about 15% being singletons. The sequenced material came from CD4+ T cells from blood. These receptors were taken from a human donor in good health.

The chain recombines TRBV28 with TRBJ2-4; 7 nucleotides agree with TRBD2. This CDR3 contains 16 residues. Germline CDR1 is MDHEN and CDR2 is SYDVKM. Trimming at V came to 6 bases and at J to 0 bases, leaving 8 bases not matched to a gene. DNA of the CDR3: TGTGCCAGCAGCTCAGCGGGACCCGTAGCCAAAAACATTCAGTACTTC. Its translation is CASSSAGPVAKNIQYF.

The rearrangement joins TRBV7-2 to TRBJ1-1, with no clear D. Per germline, CDR1 SGHTA and CDR2 FQGNSA. The length of the CDR3 is 14 residues. The germline V and J ends were trimmed by 1 base and 3 bases, with 9 bases remaining between them. Written as DNA, the CDR3 is TGTGCCAGCAGCTTAGACTACCGGGACACTGAAGCTTTCTTT. Residues: CASSLDYRDTEAFF.

V is TRBV5-1 and J is TRBJ1-4; D gene uncertain. V was pared by 5 bases and J by 3 bases, with 11 bases between. The CDR3 is made up of 14 amino acids. From germline, CDR1 is SGHRS and CDR2 YFSETQ. The DNA of the CDR3 is TGCGCCAGCAGAGAGGCGGTTGCTAATGAAAAACTGTTTTTT. Its translation: CASREAVANEKLFF.

V is TRBV6-2 or TRBV6-3 and J is TRBJ2-3; the match to TRBD2 covers 8 bases. CDR1 and CDR2 (germline): MNHEY, SVGEGT. The CDR3 loop spans 16 amino acids. J lost 2 bases, V lost 5 bases, and 9 bases had no gene match. CDR3 loop: CASSRLPGLVTDTQYF. The DNA for the CDR3 is TGTGCCAGCAGTCGCCTCCCGGGACTAGTCACAGATACGCAGTATTTT.

This clonotype was detected a few times. The CDR3 region is CASSLITSTDTQYF. CDR3 in DNA: TGTGCCAGCTCACTCATTACTAGCACAGATACGCAGTATTTT. The chain employs TRBV18 and TRBJ2-3; D remains unclear. V was clipped by 4 bases and J by 0 bases, with 8 bases between them. The CDR3 consists of 14 residues. Germline V gene lookup returns CDR1 KGHSH and CDR2 LQKENI.

This clonotype was recorded a few times. CDR3: CSVDSFDTAFF. Here the CDR3 DNA reads TGCAGCGTTGATTCTTTTGACACAGCTTTCTTT. V gene TRBV29-1 combines with J gene TRBJ1-1, with unresolved D. The CDR3 sequence is 11 residues long. With 3 bases removed from V and 10 bases from J, the gap between germline ends came to 12 bases. Germline lookup yields CDR1 SQVTM and CDR2 ANQGSEA.

J is TRBJ2-1 and V is TRBV7-3; 10 nucleotides line up with TRBD2. With V trimmed by 5 bases and J by 7 bases, 8 bases remained unmatched. The CDR3 runs to 15 residues. In germline, CDR1 is SGHTA, CDR2 FQGTGA. CDR3 protein: CASSAASGSENEQFF. CDR3 coding DNA: TGTGCCAGCAGCGCCGCTAGCGGGAGTGAGAATGAGCAGTTCTTC. Full variable domain (rest looked up from reference TRBV7-3 and TRBJ2-1): GAGVSQTPSNKVTEKGKYVELRCDPISGHTALYWYRQSLGQGPEFLIYFQGTGAADDSGLPNDRFFAVRPEGSVSTLKIQRTERGDSAVYLCASSAASGSENEQFFGPGTRLTVL.

This clonotype appeared many times. The genes are TRBV11-2 and TRBJ2-2, with D perhaps matching TRBD1 (5 bases). The CDR3 sequence is 17 residues long. V lost 0 bases and J 0 bases, leaving 11 bases between the germline ends. Germline lookup yields CDR1 SGHAT and CDR2 FQNNGV. The CDR3 region is CASSLEGVTSNTGELFF. In nucleotides, the CDR3 is TGTGCCAGCAGCTTAGAAGGGGTCACGTCGAACACCGGGGAGCTGTTTTTT.

The rearrangement joins TRBV25-1 to TRBJ2-3, with 10 positions matching TRBD1. V shed 3 bases, J shed 6 bases, and the junction held 9 bases outside the gene matches. Germline CDR1 and CDR2: MGHDK and SYGVNS. The CDR3 sequence is 16 residues long. CDR3: CASSEIGQGVTDTQYF. The CDR3 nucleotides read TGTGCCAGCAGTGAGATCGGACAGGGGGTTACGGATACGCAGTATTTT.

This clonotype was detected ten times or more. The rearrangement uses TRBV29-1 and TRBJ1-2; 7 nucleotides agree with TRBD1. The CDR3 sequence is 14 residues long. Germline V CDR1 and CDR2: SQVTM, ANQGSEA. Unmatched junction bases numbered 6, after V lost 3 bases and J lost 2 bases. The CDR3 DNA is TGCAGCGTTGAGACACAGGGGACAAACTATGGCTACACCTTC. Protein product: CSVETQGTNYGYTF. The full variable domain, completed using reference TRBV29-1 and TRBJ1-2, is SAVISQKPSRDICQRGTSLTIQCQVDSQVTMMFWYRQQPGQSLTLIATANQGSEATYESGFVIDKFPISRPNLTFSTLTVSNMSPEDSSIYLCSVETQGTNYGYTFGSGTRLTVV.

The rearrangement uses TRBV25-1 and TRBJ1-5; maybe TRBD1 (6 bases). Germline lookup yields CDR1 MGHDK and CDR2 SYGVNS. V lost 4 bases and J 1 base, leaving 8 bases between the germline ends. There are 14 residues in the CDR3. The CDR3 DNA sequence: TGTGCCAGCAGTGTACAGGGAAGCAATCAGCCCCAGCATTTT. It translates to CASSVQGSNQPQHF.

The sample holds a few counts of this clonotype. The CDR3 DNA reads as TGTGCCAGCAGACCGGGACTAGCGGGAGTAAATGAGCAGTTCTTC. It encodes CASRPGLAGVNEQFF. The J gene is TRBJ2-1, the V gene TRBV6-2 or TRBV6-3, with 14 nucleotides matching TRBD2. Germline V gene lookup returns CDR1 MNHEY and CDR2 SVGEGT. V lost 6 bases to trimming and J lost 7 bases; unmatched junction nucleotides: 5. This CDR3 is built from 15 residues.